Each of the 21 T cell receptor beta chains below was sequenced from the same sample in a study of cytomegalovirus exposure and HLA in healthy donors. Profiling relied on immunoSEQ multiplex PCR, and the TCRdb table lists in-frame clones only, not all of them. This table has 110,000 or so clones, approximately 95% appearing once. The specimen was PBMCs. All receptors derive from a woman younger than 35 in good health and CMV-seronegative.

The chain employs TRBV4-1 and TRBJ2-7; 7 nucleotides align to TRBD1. This CDR3 is 17 amino acids long. After removal of 1 base from V and 2 bases from J, the junction contained 11 bases not matched to a gene. Germline loops: CDR1 MGHRA, CDR2 YSYEKL. CDR3 sequence reads: CASSQGVPQTGTYEQYF. DNA for the CDR3: TGCGCCAGCAGCCAAGGGGTACCTCAGACAGGGACCTACGAGCAGTACTTC.

The rearrangement joins TRBV19 to TRBJ2-1; 10 bases are shared with TRBD2. Germline lookup yields CDR1 LNHDA and CDR2 SQIVND (reference sequence). The junction had 10 bases not matched to a gene; V was cut back by 0 bases and J by 8 bases. The CDR3 covers 17 residues. The CDR3 reads CASSIDRIAGGGDEQFF. DNA for the CDR3: TGTGCCAGTAGTATAGATCGCATAGCGGGGGGAGGTGATGAGCAGTTCTTC.

The chain recombines TRBV18 with TRBJ1-5, with 7 bases aligning to TRBD1. Germline V gene sequence: CDR1 KGHSH, CDR2 LQKENI. Trimming cost V 6 bases and J 5 bases; bases outside gene matches: 4. This CDR3 is built from 13 residues. The CDR3 loop is CASSFDRDQPQHF. The CDR3 DNA reads TGTGCCAGCTCGTTCGACAGGGATCAGCCCCAGCATTTT.

This sequence joins TRBV7-9 and TRBJ1-1; 7 bases match TRBD1. Unmatched junction bases numbered 20, after V lost 5 bases and J lost 11 bases. The CDR3 consists of 16 residues. Germline-derived CDR1 and CDR2 are SEHNR and FQNEAQ (reference sequence). The CDR3 coding sequence is TGTGCCAGCAGCCCTCTGCGTGAGGGGGCCTTCTCCTCCGCTTTCTTT. As protein: CASSPLREGAFSSAFF.

The rearrangement uses TRBV18 and TRBJ2-2; 7 nucleotides line up with TRBD1. V lost 5 bases to trimming and J lost 0 bases; unmatched junction nucleotides: 9. Germline lookup yields CDR1 KGHSH and CDR2 LQKENI. The CDR3 extends over 17 amino acids. The CDR3 nucleotides are TGTGCCAGCTCATCTCAACGAGGACAGGCGAACACCGGGGAGCTGTTTTTT. Amino acid sequence: CASSSQRGQANTGELFF.

Here the CDR3 reads CASSLGSRAVYEQYF. Written as DNA, the CDR3 is TGTGCCAGCAGCTTGGGGTCGAGGGCCGTCTACGAGCAGTACTTC. The chain carries TRBV5-5 and TRBJ2-7; D is possibly TRBD2 (5 bases). In germline, CDR1 is SGHKS, CDR2 YYEKEE (reference sequence). The CDR3 runs to 15 residues. V dropped 0 bases and J dropped 3 bases, with 13 bases sitting between them.

The chain is built from TRBV7-2 and TRBJ1-5; no clear D gene. CDR1 and CDR2 (germline): SGHTA, FQGNSA. This CDR3 spans 13 amino acids. Trimming took off 4 bases at V and 1 base at J, with 5 bases between the two ends. Here the CDR3 reads CASSSESNQPQHF. DNA of the CDR3: TGTGCCAGCAGCTCCGAGAGCAATCAGCCCCAGCATTTT.

The rearrangement uses TRBV15 and TRBJ1-2; 10 bases align to TRBD1. The length of the CDR3 is 15 residues. Germline loops: CDR1 LNHNV, CDR2 YYDKDF (reference sequence). Germline trimming cut 5 bases from V and 0 bases from J; bases unmatched to any gene: 3. CDR3 nucleotides: TGTGCCACCAGCGGGGACAGGGGATCTAACTATGGCTACACCTTC. It codes for CATSGDRGSNYGYTF.

This chain links TRBV5-6 with TRBJ2-7; TRBD2 matches 7 bases. The CDR3 has 15 residues. CDR1 and CDR2 (germline): SGHDT, YYEEEE. The V segment lost 3 bases and the J segment 2 bases; nucleotides outside the gene matches: 8. CDR3: CASSSLGGTAYEQYF. CDR3 in DNA: TGTGCCAGCAGCTCCCTCGGGGGGACCGCCTACGAGCAGTACTTC.

This clone has just one count. V gene TRBV7-2 combines with J gene TRBJ2-3, with TRBD2 matching over 10 bases. This CDR3 comprises 15 residues. Germline CDR1 reads SGHTA; CDR2 reads FQGNSA. Trimming removed 5 bases from V and 3 bases from J; junction bases left unmatched: 5. The CDR3 DNA reads TGTGCCAGCAGCAACCAACTAGCGGGGACAGATACGCAGTATTTT. This codes for CASSNQLAGTDTQYF. The whole variable domain, remainder taken from reference TRBV7-2 and TRBJ2-3, is GAGVSQSPSNKVTEKGKDVELRCDPISGHTALYWYRQSLGQGLEFLIYFQGNSAPDKSGLPSDRFSAERTGGSVSTLTIQRTQQEDSAVYLCASSNQLAGTDTQYFGPGTRLTVL.

The chain uses TRBV5-1 and TRBJ2-5, with 9 nucleotides matching TRBD2. The J segment lost 4 bases and the V segment lost 0 bases, leaving 10 bases of the junction unmatched. This CDR3 comprises 17 residues. Germline-derived CDR1 and CDR2 are SGHRS and YFSETQ. The chain's CDR3 is CASSLAAYSGGSETQYF. CDR3 DNA: TGCGCCAGCAGCTTGGCTGCATATAGCGGGGGATCAGAGACCCAGTACTTC.

This clone was detected only once. The chain has TRBV29-1 and TRBJ2-2; 7 positions agree with TRBD1. CDR3 length: 12 amino acids. Germline values: CDR1 SQVTM, CDR2 ANQGSEA. Trimming cost V 7 bases and J 6 bases; bases outside gene matches: 5. CDR3 residues: CSGADRAGELFF. The CDR3 DNA sequence: TGCAGCGGGGCTGACAGGGCCGGGGAGCTGTTTTTT.

V usage is TRBV7-9 and J usage is TRBJ2-3; possibly TRBD2 for D (6 bases). The CDR3 spans 14 residues. Looked up from germline, CDR1 is SEHNR and CDR2 is FQNEAQ (reference sequence). Trimming pared 3 bases from V and 2 bases from J, leaving 9 bases between. CDR3 region: CASSFGGNTDTQYF. In DNA form, the CDR3 reads TGTGCCAGCAGCTTCGGGGGTAACACAGATACGCAGTATTTT. Together with reference TRBV7-9 and TRBJ2-3, the CDR3 gives the full variable domain: DTGVSQNPRHKITKRGQNVTFRCDPISEHNRLYWYRQTLGQGPEFLTYFQNEAQLEKSRLLSDRFSAERPKGSFSTLEIQRTEQGDSAMYLCASSFGGNTDTQYFGPGTRLTVL.

The rearrangement uses TRBV6-6 and TRBJ1-1, with D unresolved. V was trimmed by 6 bases and J by 0 bases, leaving 8 bases between them. The CDR3 totals 13 residues. The germline gives CDR1 MNHNY, CDR2 SVGAGI (reference sequence). DNA of the CDR3: TGTGCCAGCAGAACCGGGGTGAACACTGAAGCTTTCTTT. Translating it yields CASRTGVNTEAFF.

The J gene is TRBJ1-5, the V gene TRBV19; D possibly corresponds to TRBD1 (6 bases). Germline assignment: CDR1 LNHDA and CDR2 SQIVND (reference sequence). This CDR3 is built from 15 residues. Trimming took 4 bases from V and 6 from J, leaving 16 bases between them. The CDR3 nucleotides are TGTGCCAGTAGTACGCAGGACAGCTCAGTTCAGCCCCAGCATTTT. It specifies CASSTQDSSVQPQHF.

V and J are TRBV11-2 and TRBJ1-2; 9 nucleotides match TRBD1. Germline V gene data show CDR1 as SGHAT and CDR2 as FQNNGV. With V trimmed by 1 base and J by 0 bases, 3 bases remained unmatched. CDR3 length: 16 amino acids. This CDR3 reads CASSLAGTGPNYGYTF. For the CDR3, the DNA is TGTGCCAGCAGCTTAGCGGGGACAGGGCCTAACTATGGCTACACCTTC.

The CDR3 sequence is CASSQVLGGAGQLQNEQFF. The CDR3 nucleotides are TGTGCCAGCAGCCAAGTTTTGGGTGGCGCAGGCCAGCTACAAAATGAGCAGTTCTTC. This chain uses TRBV4-2 with TRBJ2-1; no reliable D call. V was shortened by 1 base and J by 7 bases, with 26 bases between the two germline ends. This CDR3 is 19 amino acids long. Germline assignment: CDR1 LGHNA and CDR2 YNFKEQ.

The V gene is TRBV27, the J gene TRBJ2-7; D unclear. This CDR3 spans 15 amino acids. Germline CDR1 MNHEY, CDR2 SMNVEV (reference sequence). V was pared by 5 bases and J by 0 bases, with 14 bases between. CDR3 loop: CASSIIRPSSYEQYF. The CDR3 DNA follows: TGTGCCAGCAGTATAATAAGGCCTAGCTCCTACGAGCAGTACTTC.

CDR3 sequence: CASSYGLGADTQYF. The CDR3 DNA reads as TGTGCCAGCAGTTACGGACTAGGTGCAGATACGCAGTATTTT. This chain links TRBV6-5 with TRBJ2-3, with 7 bases that match TRBD2. The CDR3 has 14 residues. After removal of 2 bases from V and 4 bases from J, the junction contained 3 bases not matched to a gene. Germline V gene sequence: CDR1 MNHEY, CDR2 SVGAGI.

The V gene is TRBV19, the J gene TRBJ2-7, with a possible D match to TRBD2 (5 bases). This CDR3 comprises 13 residues. The V gene lost 5 bases and the J gene lost 3 bases, with 11 bases spanning the gap. The germline V gene encodes CDR1 LNHDA and CDR2 SQIVND (reference sequence). The CDR3 reads CASSPGDIYEQYF. CDR3 bases: TGTGCCAGTAGTCCCGGGGATATCTACGAGCAGTACTTC.

The chain links TRBV11-3 to TRBJ1-1; D ambiguous. V lost 5 bases to trimming and J lost 12 bases, with 19 bases between them. From germline, CDR1 is SGHNT and CDR2 YENEEA. The CDR3 runs to 13 residues. Written as DNA, the CDR3 is TGTGCCAGCAGCGACGGGGTGGGGTACATGCCTTTCTTT. Translation: CASSDGVGYMPFF.